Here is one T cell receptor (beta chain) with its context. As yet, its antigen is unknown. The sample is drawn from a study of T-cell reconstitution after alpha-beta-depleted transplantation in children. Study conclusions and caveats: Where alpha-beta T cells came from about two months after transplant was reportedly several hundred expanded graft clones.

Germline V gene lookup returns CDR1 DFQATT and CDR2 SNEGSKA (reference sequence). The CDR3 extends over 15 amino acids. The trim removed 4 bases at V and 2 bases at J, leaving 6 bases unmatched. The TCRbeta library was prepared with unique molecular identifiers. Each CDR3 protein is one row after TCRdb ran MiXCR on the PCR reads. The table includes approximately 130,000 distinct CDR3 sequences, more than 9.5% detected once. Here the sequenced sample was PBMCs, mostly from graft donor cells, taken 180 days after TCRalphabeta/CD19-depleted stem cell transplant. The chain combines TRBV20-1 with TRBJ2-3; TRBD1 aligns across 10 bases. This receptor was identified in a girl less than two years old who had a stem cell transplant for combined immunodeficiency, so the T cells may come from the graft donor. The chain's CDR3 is CSATPDRGPTDTQYF. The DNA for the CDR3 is TGCAGTGCTACACCAGACAGGGGGCCCACAGATACGCAGTATTTT.